This T cell receptor (beta chain) was identified in a study of chemoradiotherapy in HPV16-positive cancers. The V and J ends lost 2 bases and 0 bases respectively, with 13 bases between them. CDR3 length: 16 residues. CDR1 SGHVS and CDR2 FNYEAQ come from the germline V gene. TCRdb keeps only in-frame clones here, not all; method: immunoSEQ multiplex PCR. The profile shows tens of thousands of clones, roughly 84% of them singletons. The receptor was derived from a human donor with HPV-associated anogenital cancer. The gene calls are TRBV7-6 and TRBJ1-1, with D possibly TRBD1 on 6 matching bases. Here the sequenced sample was blood, taken from a patient who underwent chemoradiotherapy. The CDR3 coding sequence is TGTGCCAGCAGCTTATATCCAGGGGTCATGAACACTGAAGCTTTCTTT. This gives the protein CASSLYPGVMNTEAFF.